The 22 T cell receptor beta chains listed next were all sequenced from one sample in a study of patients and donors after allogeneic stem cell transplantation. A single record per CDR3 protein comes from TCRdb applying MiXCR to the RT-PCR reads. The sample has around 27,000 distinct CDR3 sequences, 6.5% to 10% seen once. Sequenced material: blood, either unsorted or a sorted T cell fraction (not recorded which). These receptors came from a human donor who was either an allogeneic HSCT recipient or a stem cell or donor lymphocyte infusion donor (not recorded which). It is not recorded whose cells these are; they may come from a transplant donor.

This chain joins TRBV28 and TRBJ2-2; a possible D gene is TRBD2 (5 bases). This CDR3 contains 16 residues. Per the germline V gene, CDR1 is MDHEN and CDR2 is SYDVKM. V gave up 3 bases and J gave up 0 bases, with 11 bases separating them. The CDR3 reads CASSFSGLSNTGELFF. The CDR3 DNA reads TGTGCCAGCAGTTTCTCTGGACTCTCGAACACCGGGGAGCTGTTTTTT.

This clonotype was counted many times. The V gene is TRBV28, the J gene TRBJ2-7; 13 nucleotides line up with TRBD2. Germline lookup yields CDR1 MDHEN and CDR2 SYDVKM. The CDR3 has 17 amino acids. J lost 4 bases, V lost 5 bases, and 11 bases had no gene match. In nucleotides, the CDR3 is TGTGCCAGCAGTCCGGGACGCGGACTAGCGGGAGAGTACGAGCAGTACTTC. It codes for CASSPGRGLAGEYEQYF. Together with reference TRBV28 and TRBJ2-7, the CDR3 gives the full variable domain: DVKVTQSSRYLVKRTGEKVFLECVQDMDHENMFWYRQDPGLGLRLIYFSYDVKMKEKGDIPEGYSVSREKKERFSLILESASTNQTSMYLCASSPGRGLAGEYEQYFGPGTRLTVT.

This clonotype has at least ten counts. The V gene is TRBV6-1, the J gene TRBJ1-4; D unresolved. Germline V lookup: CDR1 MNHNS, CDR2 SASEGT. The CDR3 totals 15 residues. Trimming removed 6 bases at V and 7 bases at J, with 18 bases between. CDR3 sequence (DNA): TGTGCCAGCAGCCTCGTTGGCCGGGTTGGTGAAAAACTGTTTTTT. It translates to CASSLVGRVGEKLFF.

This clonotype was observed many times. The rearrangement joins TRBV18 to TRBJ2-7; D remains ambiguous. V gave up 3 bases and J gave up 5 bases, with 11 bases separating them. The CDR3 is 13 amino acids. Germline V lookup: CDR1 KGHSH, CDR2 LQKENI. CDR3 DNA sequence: TGTGCCAGCTCACCGCGACTGGCAAACGAGCAGTACTTC. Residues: CASSPRLANEQYF.

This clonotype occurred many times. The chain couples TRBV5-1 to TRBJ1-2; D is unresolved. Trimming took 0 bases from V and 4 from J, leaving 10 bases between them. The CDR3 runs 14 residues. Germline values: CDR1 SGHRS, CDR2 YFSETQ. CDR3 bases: TGCGCCAGCAGCTTGGAATCCGGAGTCTATGGCTACACCTTC. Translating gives CASSLESGVYGYTF.

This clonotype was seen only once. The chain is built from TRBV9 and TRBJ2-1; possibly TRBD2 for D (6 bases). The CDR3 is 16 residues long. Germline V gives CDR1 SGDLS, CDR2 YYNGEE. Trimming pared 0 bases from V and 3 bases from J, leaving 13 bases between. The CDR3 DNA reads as TGTGCCAGCAGCGTAGCAGGTAGCGGAAACTACAATGAGCAGTTCTTC. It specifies CASSVAGSGNYNEQFF.

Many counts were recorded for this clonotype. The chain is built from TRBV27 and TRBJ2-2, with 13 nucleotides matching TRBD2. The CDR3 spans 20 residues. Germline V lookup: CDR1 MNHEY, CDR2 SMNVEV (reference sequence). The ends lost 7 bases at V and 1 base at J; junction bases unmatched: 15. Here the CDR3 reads CASTLVPGLAGLLNTGELFF. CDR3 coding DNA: TGTGCCAGCACCCTCGTCCCGGGACTAGCGGGGTTATTGAACACCGGGGAGCTGTTTTTT.

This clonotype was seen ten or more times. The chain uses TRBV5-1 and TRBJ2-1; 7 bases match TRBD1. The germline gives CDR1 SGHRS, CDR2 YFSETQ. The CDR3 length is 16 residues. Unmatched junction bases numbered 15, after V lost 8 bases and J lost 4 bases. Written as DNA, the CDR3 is TGCGCCAGTAGACCTTTACAGGGGCGAATGTACAATGAGCAGTTCTTC. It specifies CASRPLQGRMYNEQFF. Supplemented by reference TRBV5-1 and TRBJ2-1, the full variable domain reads KAGVTQTPRYLIKTRGQQVTLSCSPISGHRSVSWYQQTPGQGLQFLFEYFSETQRNKGNFPGRFSGRQFSNSRSEMNVSTLELGDSALYLCASRPLQGRMYNEQFFGPGTRLTVL.

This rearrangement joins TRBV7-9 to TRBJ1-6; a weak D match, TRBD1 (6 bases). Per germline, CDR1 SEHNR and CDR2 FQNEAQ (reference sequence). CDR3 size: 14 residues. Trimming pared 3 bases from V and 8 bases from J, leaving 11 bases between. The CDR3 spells CASSLREGDSPLHF. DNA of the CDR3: TGTGCCAGCAGCTTGAGGGAGGGGGATTCACCCCTCCACTTT.

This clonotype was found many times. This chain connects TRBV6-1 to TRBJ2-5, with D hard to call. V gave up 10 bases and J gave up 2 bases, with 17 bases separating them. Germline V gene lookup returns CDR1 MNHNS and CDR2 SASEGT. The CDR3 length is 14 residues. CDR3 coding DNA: TGTGCCACCAGGACCAGTCGTTGGCAAGAGACCCAGTACTTC. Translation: CATRTSRWQETQYF.

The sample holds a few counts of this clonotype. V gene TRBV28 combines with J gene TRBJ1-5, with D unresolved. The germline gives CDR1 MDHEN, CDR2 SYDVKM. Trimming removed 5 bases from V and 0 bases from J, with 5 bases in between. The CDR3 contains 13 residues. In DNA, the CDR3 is TGTGCCAGCAGTCACGATAGCAATCAGCCCCAGCATTTT. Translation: CASSHDSNQPQHF.

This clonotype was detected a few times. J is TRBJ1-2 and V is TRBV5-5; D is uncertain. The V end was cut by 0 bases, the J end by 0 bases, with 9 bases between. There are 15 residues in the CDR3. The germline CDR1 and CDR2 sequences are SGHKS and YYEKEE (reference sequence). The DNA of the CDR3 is TGTGCCAGCAGCTTGGCCCCGAACGCTAACTATGGCTACACCTTC. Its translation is CASSLAPNANYGYTF.

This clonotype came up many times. In DNA, the CDR3 is TGTGCCACCAGCAGAGGGCGGGGTGACTCCTACAATGAGCAGTTCTTC. This codes for CATSRGRGDSYNEQFF. The chain uses TRBV15 and TRBJ2-1, with a tentative D call TRBD2 (6 bases). The CDR3 has 16 amino acids. Between the trimmed V and J ends, which lost 1 base and 0 bases, there was a span of 10 bases. From germline, CDR1 is LNHNV and CDR2 YYDKDF (reference sequence).

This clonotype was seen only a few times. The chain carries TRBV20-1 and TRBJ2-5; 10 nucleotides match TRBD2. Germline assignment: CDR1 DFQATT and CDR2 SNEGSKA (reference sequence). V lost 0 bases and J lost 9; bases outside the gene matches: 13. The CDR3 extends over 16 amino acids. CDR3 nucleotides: TGCAGTGCTAGAGAGACCGGGACTAGCGTCAAGAGACCCCAGTACTTC. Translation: CSARETGTSVKRPQYF.

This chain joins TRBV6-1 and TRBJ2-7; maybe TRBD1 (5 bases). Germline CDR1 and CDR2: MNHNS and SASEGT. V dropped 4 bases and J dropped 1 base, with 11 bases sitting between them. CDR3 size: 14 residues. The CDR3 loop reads CASSGGVYSYEQYF. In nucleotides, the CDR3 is TGTGCCAGCAGTGGGGGCGTTTATTCCTACGAGCAGTACTTC.

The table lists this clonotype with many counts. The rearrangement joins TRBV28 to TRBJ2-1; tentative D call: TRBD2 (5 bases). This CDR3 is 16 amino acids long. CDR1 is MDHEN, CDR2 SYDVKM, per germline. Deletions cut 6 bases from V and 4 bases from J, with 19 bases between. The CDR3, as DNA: TGTGCCAGCAGCCCCCTCCTCCCGCGGGTTTACAATGAGCAGTTCTTC. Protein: CASSPLLPRVYNEQFF.

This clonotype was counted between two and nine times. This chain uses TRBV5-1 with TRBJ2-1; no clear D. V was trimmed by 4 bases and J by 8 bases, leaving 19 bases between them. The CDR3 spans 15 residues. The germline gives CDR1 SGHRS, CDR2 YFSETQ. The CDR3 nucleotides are TGCGCCAGCAGCCCCCAAGACTCCTCTAGGGATGAGCAGTTCTTC. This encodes CASSPQDSSRDEQFF.

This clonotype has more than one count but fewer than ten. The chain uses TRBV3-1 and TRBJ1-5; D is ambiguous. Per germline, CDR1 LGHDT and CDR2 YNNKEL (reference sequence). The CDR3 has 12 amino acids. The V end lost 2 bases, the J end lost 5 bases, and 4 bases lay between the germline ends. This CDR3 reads CASSQSDQPQHF. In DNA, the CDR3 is TGTGCCAGCAGCCAATCTGATCAGCCCCAGCATTTT.

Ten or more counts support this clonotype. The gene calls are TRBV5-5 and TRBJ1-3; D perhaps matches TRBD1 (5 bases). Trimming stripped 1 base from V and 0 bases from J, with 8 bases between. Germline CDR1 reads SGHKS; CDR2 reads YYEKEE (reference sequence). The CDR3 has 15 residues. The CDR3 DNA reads TGTGCCAGCAGCTTGTTTGGGGCCTCTGGAAACACCATATATTTT. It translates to CASSLFGASGNTIYF. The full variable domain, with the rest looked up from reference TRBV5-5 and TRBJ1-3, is DAGVTQSPTHLIKTRGQQVTLRCSPISGHKSVSWYQQVLGQGPQFIFQYYEKEERGRGNFPDRFSARQFPNYSSELNVNALLLGDSALYLCASSLFGASGNTIYFGEGSWLTVV.

CDR3 sequence reads: CSARGESGGAEAFF. The CDR3 coding sequence is TGCAGTGCTAGAGGTGAATCAGGGGGGGCTGAAGCTTTCTTT. J is TRBJ1-1 and V is TRBV20-1; 7 bases map to TRBD1. Germline CDR1 DFQATT, CDR2 SNEGSKA (reference sequence). Trimming took 1 base from V and 6 from J; bases not matched to a gene: 8. CDR3 length: 14 amino acids.

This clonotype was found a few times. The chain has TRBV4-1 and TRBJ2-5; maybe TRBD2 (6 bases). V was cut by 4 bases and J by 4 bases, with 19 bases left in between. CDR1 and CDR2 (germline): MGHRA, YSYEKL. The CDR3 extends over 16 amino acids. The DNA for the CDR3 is TGCGCCAGCAGCCCCCTGCAACGACTAGGCCGAGAGACCCAGTACTTC. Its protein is CASSPLQRLGRETQYF.

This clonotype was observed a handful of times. CDR3 DNA sequence: TGTGCCAGCAGCTTAGTGGGGTCGAGCTCCTATAATTCACCCCTCCACTTT. Its translation: CASSLVGSSSYNSPLHF. The chain couples TRBV7-9 to TRBJ1-6; D uncertain. The CDR3 covers 17 residues. V lost 1 base and J lost 0, with 10 bases in between. Germline lookup yields CDR1 SEHNR and CDR2 FQNEAQ (reference sequence).